Shown below are 27 T cell receptor beta chains from a single sample sequenced in a study of T cell responses to AZD1222 COVID-19 vaccine. The protocol was immunoSEQ multiplex PCR, while the TCRdb copy is restricted to in-frame clones and leaves out a portion. The sample shows approximately 170,000 clones, 85% to 95% of them seen only once. The sequencing used peripheral blood, collected on day 0 of AZD1222 vaccination. The receptor source for this set is an adult in good health.

This chain links TRBV7-9 with TRBJ2-7; 7 nucleotides align to TRBD1. The germline CDR1 and CDR2 sequences are SEHNR and FQNEAQ (reference sequence). This CDR3 spans 15 amino acids. Unmatched junction bases numbered 8, after V lost 3 bases and J lost 3 bases. CDR3 sequence reads: CASSFLGTENYEQYF. The CDR3 DNA reads TGTGCCAGCAGCTTTCTAGGGACAGAGAACTACGAGCAGTACTTC.

The gene calls are TRBV2 and TRBJ2-1, with 9 bases identical to TRBD2. After removal of 5 bases from V and 9 bases from J, the junction contained 17 bases not matched to a gene. The CDR3 sequence is 17 residues long. Germline V gene lookup returns CDR1 SNHLY and CDR2 FYNNEI. The CDR3: CASSPQVPVAGGVEQFF. Written as DNA, the CDR3 is TGTGCCAGCAGTCCTCAAGTTCCGGTTGCGGGAGGGGTTGAGCAGTTCTTC. The full variable domain, with the rest looked up from reference TRBV2 and TRBJ2-1, is EPEVTQTPSHQVTQMGQEVILRCVPISNHLYFYWYRQILGQKVEFLVSFYNNEISEKSEIFDDQFSVERPDGSNFTLKIRSTKLEDSAMYFCASSPQVPVAGGVEQFFGPGTRLTVL.

The chain couples TRBV6-2 or TRBV6-3 to TRBJ1-2; TRBD1 matches at 9 bases. The V segment lost 5 bases and the J segment 4 bases; nucleotides outside the gene matches: 11. This CDR3 is 16 amino acids long. Looked up from germline, CDR1 is MNHEY and CDR2 is SVGEGT. DNA for the CDR3: TGTGCCAGCAGTCTTTATTCCGGGACAGGGACCTATGGCTACACCTTC. Amino acids: CASSLYSGTGTYGYTF.

The genes are TRBV2 and TRBJ2-7, with D tentatively TRBD1 (6 bases). V dropped 6 bases and J dropped 4 bases, with 10 bases sitting between them. From germline, CDR1 is SNHLY and CDR2 FYNNEI. The CDR3 runs to 12 residues. The CDR3 loop reads CASRTGTYEQYF. CDR3 coding DNA: TGTGCCAGCAGGACAGGCACTTACGAGCAGTACTTC.

The chain carries TRBV9 and TRBJ1-2; D perhaps matches TRBD1 (6 bases). CDR1 is SGDLS and CDR2 is YYNGEE in the germline V gene. V lost 4 bases to trimming and J lost 7 bases, with 20 bases between them. There are 15 residues in the CDR3. DNA of the CDR3: TGTGCCAGCAGCTCTACCCAGGGGCTCCGTCTTGGCTACACCTTC. This gives the protein CASSSTQGLRLGYTF.

The J gene is TRBJ2-3, the V gene TRBV27; a possible D gene is TRBD1 (6 bases). Germline values: CDR1 MNHEY, CDR2 SMNVEV (reference sequence). The CDR3 has 15 residues. V gave up 4 bases and J gave up 4 bases, with 15 bases separating them. For the CDR3, the DNA is TGTGCCAGCAGTTCCCACAGGGATCTCCCAGATACGCAGTATTTT. It encodes CASSSHRDLPDTQYF.

The chain recombines TRBV19 with TRBJ2-7; 8 bases are a match to TRBD1. The CDR3 runs 17 residues. V lost 4 bases, J lost 3 bases, and 14 bases stayed unmatched. Germline CDR1 is LNHDA and CDR2 is SQIVND (reference sequence). The CDR3 protein is CASSKGTTGAGGYEQYF. The CDR3 DNA follows: TGTGCCAGTAGTAAGGGAACGACAGGGGCGGGTGGCTACGAGCAGTACTTC.

This clone has only a few counts. The V gene is TRBV24-1, the J gene TRBJ2-1, with 9 bases identical to TRBD1. Germline V gene data show CDR1 as KGHDR and CDR2 as SFDVKD. There are 16 residues in the CDR3. J was trimmed by 2 bases and V by 7 bases; bases with no gene match: 8. CDR3: CATSLTGTGPYNEQFF. The CDR3 region has the DNA TGTGCCACCAGCCTCACCGGGACAGGGCCCTACAATGAGCAGTTCTTC.

V and J are TRBV28 and TRBJ1-1; maybe TRBD1 (5 bases). V was trimmed by 7 bases and J by 4 bases, leaving 22 bases between them. Germline lookup yields CDR1 MDHEN and CDR2 SYDVKM. The CDR3 spans 16 residues. CDR3: CASTNPIGGKGTEAFF. As DNA, the CDR3 is TGTGCCAGCACGAATCCCATTGGGGGTAAGGGCACTGAAGCTTTCTTT.

The V call is TRBV28, the J call TRBJ1-2; D not resolved. V lost 4 bases to trimming and J lost 7 bases, with 16 bases between them. The germline CDR1 and CDR2 sequences are MDHEN and SYDVKM. The CDR3 is 14 amino acids. In nucleotides, the CDR3 is TGTGCCAGCAGTTCGCCGGGAGTGTTACGTGGCTACACCTTC. Encoded protein: CASSSPGVLRGYTF.

This clone appeared a single time. The chain couples TRBV7-9 to TRBJ2-3; 8 bases agree with TRBD1. The CDR3 runs to 11 residues. The ends lost 5 bases at V and 14 bases at J; junction bases unmatched: 6. Germline CDR1 is SEHNR and CDR2 is FQNEAQ (reference sequence). CDR3 coding DNA: TGTGCCAGCAGCGAAGACAGGGGTGCGTATTTT. It encodes CASSEDRGAYF.

This chain joins TRBV9 and TRBJ2-2; D is perhaps TRBD2 (5 bases). This CDR3 is 16 amino acids long. The V gene lost 2 bases and the J gene lost 3 bases, with 14 bases spanning the gap. Germline V lookup: CDR1 SGDLS, CDR2 YYNGEE. The CDR3 loop is CASSVTDGEYTGELFF. DNA of the CDR3: TGTGCCAGCAGCGTTACAGACGGGGAGTACACCGGGGAGCTGTTTTTT.

The J gene is TRBJ2-3, the V gene TRBV19; TRBD2 might be the D (6 bases). This CDR3 has 13 amino acids. V was pared by 4 bases and J by 6 bases, with 11 bases between. Germline CDR1 reads LNHDA; CDR2 reads SQIVND (reference sequence). DNA of the CDR3: TGTGCCAGTAGTAGCGGGGCAGAGGATACGCAGTATTTT. Protein sequence: CASSSGAEDTQYF. Full variable domain (missing parts from reference TRBV19 and TRBJ2-3): DGGITQSPKYLFRKEGQNVTLSCEQNLNHDAMYWYRQDPGQGLRLIYYSQIVNDFQKGDIAEGYSVSREKKESFPLTVTSAQKNPTAFYLCASSSGAEDTQYFGPGTRLTVL.

This chain connects TRBV4-1 to TRBJ2-5; 9 bases are shared with TRBD1. The germline CDR1 and CDR2 sequences are MGHRA and YSYEKL. This CDR3 is 17 amino acids long. The ends lost 4 bases at V and 2 bases at J; junction bases unmatched: 11. CDR3 nucleotides: TGCGCCAGCAGCCCCGGGTGGGGACAGGGAGTTCAAGAGACCCAGTACTTC. It codes for CASSPGWGQGVQETQYF.

This chain links TRBV18 with TRBJ2-1; D gene uncertain. This CDR3 comprises 14 residues. CDR1 is KGHSH and CDR2 is LQKENI in the germline V gene. The ends were cut back, 0 bases at V and 0 bases at J, with 3 bases in the middle. The CDR3: CASSPPSSYNEQFF. The CDR3 DNA reads as TGTGCCAGCTCACCACCCAGCTCCTACAATGAGCAGTTCTTC.

The chain links TRBV11-2 to TRBJ2-3; 11 bases are a match to TRBD2. There are 17 residues in the CDR3. Trimming at V came to 3 bases and at J to 0 bases, leaving 5 bases not matched to a gene. Germline lookup yields CDR1 SGHAT and CDR2 FQNNGV. CDR3 residues: CASSFILAGGSTDTQYF. DNA for the CDR3: TGTGCCAGCAGCTTCATTTTAGCGGGAGGGAGCACAGATACGCAGTATTTT. Full variable domain (outside the CDR3, taken from reference TRBV11-2 and TRBJ2-3): EAGVAQSPRYKIIEKRQSVAFWCNPISGHATLYWYQQILGQGPKLLIQFQNNGVVDDSQLPKDRFSAERLKGVDSTLKIQPAKLEDSAVYLCASSFILAGGSTDTQYFGPGTRLTVL.

V and J are TRBV7-3 and TRBJ2-2; D call uncertain. The CDR3 extends over 14 amino acids. V lost 0 bases and J lost 2, with 4 bases in between. In germline, CDR1 is SGHTA, CDR2 FQGTGA. CDR3 sequence reads: CASSLTFNTGELFF. CDR3 coding DNA: TGTGCCAGCAGCTTAACGTTCAACACCGGGGAGCTGTTTTTT.

The J gene is TRBJ2-1, the V gene TRBV7-9; a weak D match, TRBD2 (5 bases). The CDR3 spans 14 residues. Germline-derived CDR1 and CDR2 are SEHNR and FQNEAQ (reference sequence). The germline V and J ends were trimmed by 3 bases and 8 bases, with 14 bases remaining between them. CDR3 region: CASSFGPLGDEQFF. The CDR3 DNA reads as TGTGCCAGCAGCTTCGGGCCCCTCGGGGATGAGCAGTTCTTC.

This chain uses TRBV18 with TRBJ1-1, with 8 bases identical to TRBD1. The CDR3 has 12 residues. Germline loops: CDR1 KGHSH, CDR2 LQKENI. V dropped 5 bases and J dropped 4; count of bases not matched to a gene: 0. CDR3 coding DNA: TGTGCCAGCTCAGGACAGGGCACTGAAGCTTTCTTT. It yields the protein CASSGQGTEAFF.

This chain joins TRBV30 and TRBJ2-7, with D hard to call. V was cut by 3 bases and J by 3 bases, with 9 bases left in between. Germline loops: CDR1 GTSNPN, CDR2 SVGIG (reference sequence). The CDR3 covers 12 residues. This CDR3 reads CAWSSSDYEQYF. CDR3 nucleotide sequence: TGTGCCTGGAGCTCCAGCGACTACGAGCAGTACTTC.

This sequence joins TRBV7-9 and TRBJ1-2; no firm D call. The CDR3 consists of 15 residues. Per germline, CDR1 SEHNR and CDR2 FQNEAQ (reference sequence). Trimming removed 5 bases at V and 4 bases at J, with 17 bases between. The CDR3 sequence is CASSPDLGKGYGYTF. The CDR3 DNA follows: TGTGCCAGCAGCCCCGATCTGGGGAAGGGCTATGGCTACACCTTC.

The rearrangement links TRBV9 to TRBJ2-3; 7 nucleotides match TRBD2. The V and J ends lost 3 bases and 4 bases, in that order; junction bases with no gene match: 8. There are 15 residues in the CDR3. Germline loops: CDR1 SGDLS, CDR2 YYNGEE. The CDR3 DNA sequence: TGTGCCAGCAGCGCCTTTAGCGGGTCGGCAGATACGCAGTATTTT. Protein product: CASSAFSGSADTQYF.

The genes are TRBV7-9 and TRBJ2-1; no definite D call. In germline, CDR1 is SEHNR, CDR2 FQNEAQ (reference sequence). The CDR3 contains 13 residues. Between the trimmed V and J ends, which lost 1 base and 9 bases, there was a span of 10 bases. Here the CDR3 DNA reads TGTGCCAGCAGCTTAGGAGAAGTGGGTGAGCAGTTCTTC. Protein: CASSLGEVGEQFF.

This clone was detected once. This sequence joins TRBV12-5 and TRBJ1-5; D possibly corresponds to TRBD1 (5 bases). CDR1 is LGHNT and CDR2 is FRNRAP in the germline V gene. CDR3 length: 15 residues. The V end was cut by 7 bases, the J end by 5 bases, with 18 bases between. The CDR3 DNA follows: TGTGCTAGTGAAGGGGAGAGGGGCCTTCATCAGCCCCAGCATTTT. Encoded protein: CASEGERGLHQPQHF.

The chain couples TRBV20-1 to TRBJ2-7; 7 positions agree with TRBD2. In germline, CDR1 is DFQATT, CDR2 SNEGSKA (reference sequence). The CDR3 length is 14 residues. V shed 3 bases, J shed 5 bases, and the junction held 10 bases outside the gene matches. The CDR3 reads CSASPSGPGHEQYF. In DNA, the CDR3 is TGCAGTGCTAGTCCTAGCGGCCCAGGACACGAGCAGTACTTC.

J is TRBJ1-1 and V is TRBV12-3 or TRBV12-4; perhaps TRBD1 as D (6 bases). Trimming removed 1 base at V and 6 bases at J, with 9 bases between. There are 13 residues in the CDR3. The DNA of the CDR3 is TGTGCCAGCAGTTTAGGAGGGGGGGCTGAAGCTTTCTTT. Amino acids: CASSLGGGAEAFF.

A single count supports this clone. The chain joins TRBV28 to TRBJ2-4; D is unresolved. Germline values: CDR1 MDHEN, CDR2 SYDVKM. This CDR3 is built from 15 residues. Trimming left V 4 bases short and J 6 bases short, with 16 bases between. The CDR3 loop is CASSSPERVGNIQYF. The DNA for the CDR3 is TGTGCCAGCAGTTCCCCGGAAAGGGTAGGAAACATTCAGTACTTC.